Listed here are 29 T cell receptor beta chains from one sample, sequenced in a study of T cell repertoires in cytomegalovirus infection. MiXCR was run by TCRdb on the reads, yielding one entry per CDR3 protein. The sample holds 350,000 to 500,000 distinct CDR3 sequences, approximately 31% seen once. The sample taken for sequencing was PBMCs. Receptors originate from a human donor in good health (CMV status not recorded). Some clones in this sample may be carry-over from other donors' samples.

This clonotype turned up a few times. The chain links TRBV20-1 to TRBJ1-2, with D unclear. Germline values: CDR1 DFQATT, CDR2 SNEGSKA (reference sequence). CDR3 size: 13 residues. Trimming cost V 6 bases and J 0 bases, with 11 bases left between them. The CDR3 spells CSASWRPNYGYTF. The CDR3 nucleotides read TGCAGTGCCAGCTGGAGGCCTAACTATGGCTACACCTTC.

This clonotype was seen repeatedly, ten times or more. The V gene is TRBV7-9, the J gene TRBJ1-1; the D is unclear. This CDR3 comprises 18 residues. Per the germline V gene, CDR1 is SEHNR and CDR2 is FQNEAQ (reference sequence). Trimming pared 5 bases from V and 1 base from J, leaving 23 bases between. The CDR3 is CASSPAVFSVRSNTEAFF. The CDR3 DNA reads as TGTGCCAGCAGCCCAGCGGTGTTTTCGGTACGGTCGAACACTGAAGCTTTCTTT.

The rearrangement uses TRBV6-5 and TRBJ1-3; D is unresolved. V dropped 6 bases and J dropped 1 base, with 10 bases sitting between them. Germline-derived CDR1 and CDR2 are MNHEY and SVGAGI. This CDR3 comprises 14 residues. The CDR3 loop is CASRPPGSGNTIYF. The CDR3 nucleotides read TGTGCCAGCAGACCCCCGGGATCTGGAAACACCATATATTTT.

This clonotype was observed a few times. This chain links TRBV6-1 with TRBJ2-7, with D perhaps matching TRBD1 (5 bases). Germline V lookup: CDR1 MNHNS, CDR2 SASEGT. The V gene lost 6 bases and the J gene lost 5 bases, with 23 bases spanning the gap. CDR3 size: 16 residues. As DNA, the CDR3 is TGTGCCAGCAGGAAAGGTAGACAGTCTTTCCAGGACGAGCAGTACTTC. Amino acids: CASRKGRQSFQDEQYF.

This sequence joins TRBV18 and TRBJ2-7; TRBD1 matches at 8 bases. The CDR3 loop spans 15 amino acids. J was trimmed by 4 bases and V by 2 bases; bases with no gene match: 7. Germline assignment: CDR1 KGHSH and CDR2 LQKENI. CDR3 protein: CASSPNGQGLYEQYF. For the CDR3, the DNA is TGTGCCAGCTCACCAAATGGACAGGGCTTGTACGAGCAGTACTTC.

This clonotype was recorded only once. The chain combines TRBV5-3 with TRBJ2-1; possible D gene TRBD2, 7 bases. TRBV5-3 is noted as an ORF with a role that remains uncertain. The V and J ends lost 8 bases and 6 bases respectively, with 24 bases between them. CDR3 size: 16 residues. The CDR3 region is CASSPFRGASGNEQFF. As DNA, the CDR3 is TGTGCCAGCAGCCCGTTCCGGGGGGCGTCGGGCAATGAGCAGTTCTTC.

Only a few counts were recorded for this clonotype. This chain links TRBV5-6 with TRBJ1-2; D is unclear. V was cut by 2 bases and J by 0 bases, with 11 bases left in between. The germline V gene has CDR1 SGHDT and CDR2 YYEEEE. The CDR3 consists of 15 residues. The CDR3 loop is CASSFLGITNYGYTF. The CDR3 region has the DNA TGTGCCAGCAGCTTTTTGGGGATTACTAACTATGGCTACACCTTC.

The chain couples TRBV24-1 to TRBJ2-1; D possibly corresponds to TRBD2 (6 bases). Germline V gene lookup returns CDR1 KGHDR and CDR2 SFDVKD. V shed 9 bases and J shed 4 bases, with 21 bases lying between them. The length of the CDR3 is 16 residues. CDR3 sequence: CATRGLGGGAYNEQFF. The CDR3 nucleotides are TGTGCCACCCGTGGCTTGGGAGGAGGGGCATACAATGAGCAGTTCTTC.

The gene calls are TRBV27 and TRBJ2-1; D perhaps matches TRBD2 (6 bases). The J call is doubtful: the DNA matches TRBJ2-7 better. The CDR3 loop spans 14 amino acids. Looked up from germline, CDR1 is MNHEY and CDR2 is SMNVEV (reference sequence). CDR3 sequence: CASSAGGPPNEQYF. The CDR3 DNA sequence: TGTGCCAGCAGCGCCGGGGGACCCCCCAATGAGCAGTACTTC.

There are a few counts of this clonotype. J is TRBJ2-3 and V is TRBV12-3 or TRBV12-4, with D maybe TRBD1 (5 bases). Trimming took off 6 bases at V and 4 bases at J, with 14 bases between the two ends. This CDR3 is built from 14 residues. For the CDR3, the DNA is TGTGCCAGCAGCCGAGGACAAACAGCAGATACGCAGTATTTT. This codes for CASSRGQTADTQYF.

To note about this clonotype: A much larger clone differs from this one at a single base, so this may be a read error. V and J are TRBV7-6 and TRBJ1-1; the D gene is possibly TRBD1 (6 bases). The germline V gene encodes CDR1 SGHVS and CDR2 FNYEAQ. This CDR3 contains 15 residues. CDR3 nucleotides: TGTGCCAGCAGCAGCCAACAGGGACTGAACACTGAAGATTTCTTT. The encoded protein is CASSSQQGLNTEDFF.

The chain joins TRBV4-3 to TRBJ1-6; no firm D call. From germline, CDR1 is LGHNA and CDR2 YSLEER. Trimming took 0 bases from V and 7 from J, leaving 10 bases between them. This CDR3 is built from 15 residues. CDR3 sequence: CASSQDSRPNSPLHF. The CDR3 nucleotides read TGCGCCAGCAGCCAAGATAGTAGGCCCAATTCACCCCTCCACTTT.

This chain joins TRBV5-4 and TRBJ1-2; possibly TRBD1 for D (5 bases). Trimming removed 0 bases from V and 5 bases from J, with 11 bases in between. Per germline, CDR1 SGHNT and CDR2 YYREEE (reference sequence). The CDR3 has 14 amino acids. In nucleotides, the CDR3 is TGTGCCAGCAGCTTGGTTGGGGGGTATTATGGCTACACCTTC. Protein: CASSLVGGYYGYTF.

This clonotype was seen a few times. The CDR3 DNA follows: TGTGCCAGCAGCTTGGGGGGGTTCTCTGGGGCCAACGTCCTGACTTTC. Protein sequence: CASSLGGFSGANVLTF. This chain uses TRBV5-8 with TRBJ2-6, with D perhaps assigned TRBD1 or TRBD2 (5 bases each). The CDR3 totals 16 residues. The V gene lost 0 bases and the J gene lost 0 bases, with 7 bases spanning the gap. The germline CDR1 and CDR2 sequences are SGHTS and YDEGEE.

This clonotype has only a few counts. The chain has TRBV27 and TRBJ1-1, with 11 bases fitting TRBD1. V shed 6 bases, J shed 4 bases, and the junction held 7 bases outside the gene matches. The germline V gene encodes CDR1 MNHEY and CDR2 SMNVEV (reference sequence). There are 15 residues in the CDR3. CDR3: CASRSGTGGVTEAFF. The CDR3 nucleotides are TGTGCCAGCAGATCCGGGACAGGGGGTGTCACTGAAGCTTTCTTT.

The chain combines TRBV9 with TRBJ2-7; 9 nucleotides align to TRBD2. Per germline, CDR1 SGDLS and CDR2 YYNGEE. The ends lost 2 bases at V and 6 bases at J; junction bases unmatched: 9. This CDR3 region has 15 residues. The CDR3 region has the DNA TGTGCCAGCAGCGTTGTACCTAGCGGGATTTCCGAGCAGTACTTC. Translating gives CASSVVPSGISEQYF.

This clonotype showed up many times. The CDR3 bases are TGTGCCAGCAGTTACTCGTTACCAACAGGGATTTACAATGAGCAGTTCTTC. Protein sequence: CASSYSLPTGIYNEQFF. This chain uses TRBV6-5 with TRBJ2-1, with a weak D call TRBD1 (6 bases). CDR1 and CDR2 (germline): MNHEY, SVGAGI. The CDR3 extends over 17 amino acids. The V gene lost 0 bases and the J gene lost 4 bases, with 16 bases spanning the gap.

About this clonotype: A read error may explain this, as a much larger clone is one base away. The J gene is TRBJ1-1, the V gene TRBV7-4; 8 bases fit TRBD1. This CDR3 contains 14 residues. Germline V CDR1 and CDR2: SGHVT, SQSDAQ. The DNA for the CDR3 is TGTGGCAGCAGCCCCTGGACAGGGAGCACTGAAGCTTTCTTT. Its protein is CGSSPWTGSTEAFF.

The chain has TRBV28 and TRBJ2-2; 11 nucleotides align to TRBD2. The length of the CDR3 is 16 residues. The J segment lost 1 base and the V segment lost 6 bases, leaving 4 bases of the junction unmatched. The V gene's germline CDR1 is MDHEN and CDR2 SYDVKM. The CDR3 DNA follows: TGTGCCAGCAGCAAACTAGCGGGGGTGAACACCGGGGAGCTGTTTTTT. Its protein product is CASSKLAGVNTGELFF. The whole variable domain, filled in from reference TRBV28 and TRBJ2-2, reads DVKVTQSSRYLVKRTGEKVFLECVQDMDHENMFWYRQDPGLGLRLIYFSYDVKMKEKGDIPEGYSVSREKKERFSLILESASTNQTSMYLCASSKLAGVNTGELFFGEGSRLTVL.

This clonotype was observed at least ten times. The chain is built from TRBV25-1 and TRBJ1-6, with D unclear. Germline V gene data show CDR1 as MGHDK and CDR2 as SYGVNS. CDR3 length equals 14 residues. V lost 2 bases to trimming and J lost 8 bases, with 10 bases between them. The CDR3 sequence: CASSERGLYSPLHF. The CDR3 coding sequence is TGTGCCAGCAGTGAACGGGGTTTGTATTCACCCCTCCACTTT. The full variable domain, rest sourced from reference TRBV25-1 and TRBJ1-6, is EADIYQTPRYLVIGTGKKITLECSQTMGHDKMYWYQQDPGMELHLIHYSYGVNSTEKGDLSSESTVSRIRTEHFPLTLESARPSHTSQYLCASSERGLYSPLHFGNGTRLTVT.

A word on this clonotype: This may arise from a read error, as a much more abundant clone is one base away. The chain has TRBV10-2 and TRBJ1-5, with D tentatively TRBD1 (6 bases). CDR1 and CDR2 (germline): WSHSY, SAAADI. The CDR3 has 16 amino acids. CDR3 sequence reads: CASSEKGHKLGQSQHF. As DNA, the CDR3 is TGCGCCAGCAGTGAGAAGGGACATAAATTGGGTCAGTCCCAGCATTTT.

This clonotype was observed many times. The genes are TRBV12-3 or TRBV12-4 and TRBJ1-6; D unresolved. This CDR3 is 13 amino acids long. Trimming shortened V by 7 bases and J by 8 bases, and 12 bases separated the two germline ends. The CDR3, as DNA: TGTGCCAGCACGTATGGGGTGGATTCACCCCTCCACTTT. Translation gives CASTYGVDSPLHF.

The CDR3 spells CASTHPTPLAGGLDEQFF. CDR3 in DNA: TGTGCCAGCACCCACCCTACCCCTTTAGCGGGGGGGCTCGATGAGCAGTTCTTC. The chain is built from TRBV6-1 and TRBJ2-1; 11 nucleotides match TRBD2. This CDR3 is 18 amino acids long. V was clipped by 7 bases and J by 8 bases; unmatched bases: 19. CDR1 MNHNS and CDR2 SASEGT come from the germline V gene.

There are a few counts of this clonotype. The CDR3 reads CASSSGQGVNYGYTF. CDR3 coding DNA: TGTGCCAGCAGCTCTGGACAGGGTGTCAACTATGGCTACACCTTC. J is TRBJ1-2 and V is TRBV7-9, with 8 bases aligning to TRBD1. V shed 4 bases, J shed 2 bases, and the junction held 6 bases outside the gene matches. The CDR3 totals 15 residues. The V gene's germline CDR1 is SEHNR and CDR2 FQNEAQ (reference sequence).

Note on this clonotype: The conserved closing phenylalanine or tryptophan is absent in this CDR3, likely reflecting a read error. The CDR3 protein is CASSLLGKEPQHC. The DNA of the CDR3 is TGTGCCAGCAGTTTGTTGGGGAAGGAGCCCCAGCATTGT. The chain has TRBV6-5 and TRBJ1-5; D remains unclear. This CDR3 is built from 13 residues. Germline V gives CDR1 MNHEY, CDR2 SVGAGI. The V and J ends lost 4 bases and 8 bases respectively, with 12 bases between them.

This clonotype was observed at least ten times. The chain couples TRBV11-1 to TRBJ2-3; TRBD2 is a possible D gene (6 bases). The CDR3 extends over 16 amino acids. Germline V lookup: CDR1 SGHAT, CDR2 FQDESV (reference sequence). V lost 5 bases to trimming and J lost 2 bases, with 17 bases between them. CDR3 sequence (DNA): TGTGCCAGCAGCCTAGACGCGGGGTCCTTCACAGATACGCAGTATTTT. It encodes CASSLDAGSFTDTQYF.

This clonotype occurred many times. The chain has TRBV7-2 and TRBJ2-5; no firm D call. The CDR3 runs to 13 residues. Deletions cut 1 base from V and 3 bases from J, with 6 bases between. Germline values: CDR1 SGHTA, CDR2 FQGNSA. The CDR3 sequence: CASSLVGKETQYF. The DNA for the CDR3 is TGTGCCAGCAGCTTAGTCGGAAAAGAGACCCAGTACTTC. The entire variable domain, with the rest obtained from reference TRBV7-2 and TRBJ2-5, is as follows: GAGVSQSPSNKVTEKGKDVELRCDPISGHTALYWYRQSLGQGLEFLIYFQGNSAPDKSGLPSDRFSAERTGGSVSTLTIQRTQQEDSAVYLCASSLVGKETQYFGPGTRLLVL.

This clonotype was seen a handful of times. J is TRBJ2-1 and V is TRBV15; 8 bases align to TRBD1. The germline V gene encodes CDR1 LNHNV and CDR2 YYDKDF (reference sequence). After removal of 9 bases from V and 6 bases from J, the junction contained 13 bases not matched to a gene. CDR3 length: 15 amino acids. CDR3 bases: TGTGCCACGGGCCAGGAGAGGACAGGGCTCAATGAGCAGTTCTTC. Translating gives CATGQERTGLNEQFF.

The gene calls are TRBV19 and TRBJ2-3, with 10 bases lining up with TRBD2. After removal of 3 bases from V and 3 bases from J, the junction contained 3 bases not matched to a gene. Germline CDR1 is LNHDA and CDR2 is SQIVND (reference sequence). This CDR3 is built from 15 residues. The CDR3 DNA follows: TGTGCCAGTAGTATGGTAGCGGGGGGTACAGATACGCAGTATTTT. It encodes CASSMVAGGTDTQYF.